A single sample is the source of the 8 T cell receptor beta chains below, sequenced in a study of blood T cell repertoires in COVID-19. Only in-frame clones appear in the TCRdb table, and some are missing; sequencing was by immunoSEQ multiplex PCR. The sample lists some 400,000 clones; 87% were seen once. The sequenced sample consisted of peripheral blood. The receptors derive from a woman aged 25 to 39 with COVID-19, enrolled during active disease.

This chain's CDR3 is CASRYSGSGKTQYF. CDR3 DNA: TGTGCCAGCAGGTATAGCGGGAGTGGGAAGACCCAGTACTTC. The V call is TRBV28, the J call TRBJ2-5; 9 nucleotides align to TRBD2. The J segment lost 6 bases and the V segment lost 6 bases, leaving 8 bases of the junction unmatched. The germline V gene encodes CDR1 MDHEN and CDR2 SYDVKM. The CDR3 runs to 14 residues.

The J gene is TRBJ2-7, the V gene TRBV6-5, with D unresolved. There are 12 residues in the CDR3. Germline V gene data show CDR1 as MNHEY and CDR2 as SVGAGI. Trimming pared 7 bases from V and 2 bases from J, leaving 9 bases between. Here the CDR3 reads CASTDITYEQYF. The CDR3, as DNA: TGTGCCAGCACCGACATTACCTACGAGCAGTACTTC.

V and J are TRBV27 and TRBJ2-6; possible D gene TRBD2, 6 bases. CDR1 MNHEY and CDR2 SMNVEV come from the germline V gene (reference sequence). With 5 bases removed from V and 2 bases from J, the gap between germline ends came to 13 bases. This CDR3 is 16 amino acids long. The CDR3 sequence is CASSPWEAAGANVLTF. CDR3 sequence (DNA): TGTGCCAGCAGTCCCTGGGAGGCCGCTGGGGCCAACGTCCTGACTTTC. The variable domain in full, completed from reference TRBV27 and TRBJ2-6, reads EAQVTQNPRYLITVTGKKLTVTCSQNMNHEYMSWYRQDPGLGLRQIYYSMNVEVTDKGDVPEGYKVSRKEKRNFPLILESPSPNQTSLYFCASSPWEAAGANVLTFGAGSRLTVL.

The chain recombines TRBV28 with TRBJ2-7; D unresolved. The V end was cut by 4 bases, the J end by 6 bases, with 10 bases between. Germline V gives CDR1 MDHEN, CDR2 SYDVKM. The length of the CDR3 is 12 residues. This chain's CDR3 is CASSSSTGEQYF. The CDR3 bases are TGTGCCAGCAGTTCTTCAACGGGCGAGCAGTACTTC.

This clone was detected only once. V and J are TRBV5-4 and TRBJ2-2; D is possibly TRBD1 (6 bases). V was shortened by 0 bases and J by 5 bases, with 11 bases between the two germline ends. Per germline, CDR1 SGHNT and CDR2 YYREEE (reference sequence). This CDR3 has 15 amino acids. The CDR3 coding sequence is TGTGCCAGCAGCTTGGCAGGGGTCGAGACCGGGGAGCTGTTTTTT. Translating gives CASSLAGVETGELFF.

The chain has TRBV28 and TRBJ2-7; 8 bases line up with TRBD2. The CDR3 totals 16 residues. The V and J ends lost 6 bases and 5 bases, in that order; junction bases with no gene match: 15. Per germline, CDR1 MDHEN and CDR2 SYDVKM. CDR3 bases: TGTGCCAGCAGGCCCCCAGGGAGAGCGGGAGTTAACGAGCAGTACTTC. Its protein product is CASRPPGRAGVNEQYF. Combining the CDR3 with reference TRBV28 and TRBJ2-7 gives the whole variable domain DVKVTQSSRYLVKRTGEKVFLECVQDMDHENMFWYRQDPGLGLRLIYFSYDVKMKEKGDIPEGYSVSREKKERFSLILESASTNQTSMYLCASRPPGRAGVNEQYFGPGTRLTVT.

The chain carries TRBV9 and TRBJ2-5; 9 nucleotides line up with TRBD2. Germline V gene lookup returns CDR1 SGDLS and CDR2 YYNGEE. The CDR3 sequence is 15 residues long. The trim removed 0 bases at V and 3 bases at J, leaving 3 bases unmatched. CDR3 in amino acids: CASSVGTSEKETQYF. In DNA form, the CDR3 reads TGTGCCAGCAGCGTAGGGACTAGCGAGAAAGAGACCCAGTACTTC.

The chain links TRBV19 to TRBJ1-1; 7 nucleotides line up with TRBD1. This CDR3 comprises 14 residues. Germline V gene lookup returns CDR1 LNHDA and CDR2 SQIVND (reference sequence). J gave up 0 bases and V 7 bases, and 5 bases lay outside the gene matches. CDR3 protein: CASTPGGMNTEAFF. CDR3 coding DNA: TGTGCCAGTACCCCAGGGGGGATGAACACTGAAGCTTTCTTT. Full variable domain (outside the CDR3, taken from reference TRBV19 and TRBJ1-1): DGGITQSPKYLFRKEGQNVTLSCEQNLNHDAMYWYRQDPGQGLRLIYYSQIVNDFQKGDIAEGYSVSREKKESFPLTVTSAQKNPTAFYLCASTPGGMNTEAFFGQGTRLTVV.